This TCR beta chain appears in the sequencing data of a study of CD8 T cells in Susac syndrome. A quantity of about 0.45 to 1 ug RNA underwent reverse transcription using random hexamers. Multiplex PCR with immunoSEQ amplified the TCR beta CDR3 across 54 Vbeta and 13 Jbeta. TCRdb used MiXCR to reprocess the immunoSEQ multiplex PCR reads, holding one entry per CDR3 protein. Of about 200,000 distinct CDR3 sequences detected, roughly 96% appear once; the ten largest clones hold 0.1%. Losses at the gene ends were 5 bases for V and 6 bases for J; bases not matched to a gene: 4. This CDR3 contains 14 residues. Germline V CDR1 and CDR2: MNHEY, SMNVEV (reference sequence). Sequencing of TCR beta drew on CD8+ and CD4+ T cells from blood. TEMRA cells were enriched by FACS, while CD8+ and CD4+ T cells were obtained through a negative isolation that was performed magnetically.

The source of this sequence is a human donor in good health. The sample comprised CD4+ T cells from PBMCs. J is TRBJ1-5 and V is TRBV27; 10 nucleotides match TRBD1. The DNA of the CDR3 is TGTGCCAGCAGTGGGACAGGGGAAGGTCAGCCCCAGCATTTT. Translation gives CASSGTGEGQPQHF.